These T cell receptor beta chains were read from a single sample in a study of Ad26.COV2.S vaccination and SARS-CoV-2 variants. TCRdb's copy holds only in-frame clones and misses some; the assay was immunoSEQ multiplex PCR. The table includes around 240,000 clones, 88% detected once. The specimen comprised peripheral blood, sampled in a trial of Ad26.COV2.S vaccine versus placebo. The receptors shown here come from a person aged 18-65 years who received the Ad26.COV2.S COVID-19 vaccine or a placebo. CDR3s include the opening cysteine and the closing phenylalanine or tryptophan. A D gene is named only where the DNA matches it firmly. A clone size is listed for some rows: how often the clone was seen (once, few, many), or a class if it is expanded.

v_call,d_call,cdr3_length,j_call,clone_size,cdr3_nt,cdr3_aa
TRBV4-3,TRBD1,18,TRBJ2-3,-,TGCGCCAGCAGCCTGGGCTACGGACAGGGCAGAGGACCAGATACGCAGTATTTT,CASSLGYGQGRGPDTQYF
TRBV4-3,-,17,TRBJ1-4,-,TGCGCCAGCAGCCAAAGGACCCTCGTTGCAACTAATGAAAAACTGTTTTTT,CASSQRTLVATNEKLFF
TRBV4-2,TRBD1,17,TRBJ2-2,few,TGTGCCAGCAGCCTCCTATCCCCAGGGGGAAGCACCGGGGAGCTGTTTTTT,CASSLLSPGGSTGELFF
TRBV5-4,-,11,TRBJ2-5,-,TGTGCCAGCAGCTTGGACGAGACCCAGTACTTC,CASSLDETQYF
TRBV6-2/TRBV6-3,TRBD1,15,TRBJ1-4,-,TGTGCCAGCAGTTATCCAGGACAGGGGAATGAAAAACTGTTTTTT,CASSYPGQGNEKLFF
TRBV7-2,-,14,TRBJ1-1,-,TGTGCCAGCAGCTTAGCGCCAGCCAACACTGAAGCTTTCTTT,CASSLAPANTEAFF
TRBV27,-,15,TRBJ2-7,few,TGTGCCAGCACAAATCCGGGGTGCACTCCTTACGAGCAGTACTTC,CASTNPGCTPYEQYF
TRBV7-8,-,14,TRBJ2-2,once,TGTGCCAGCAGCCCTACAGAGAACACCGGGGAGCTGTTTTTT,CASSPTENTGELFF
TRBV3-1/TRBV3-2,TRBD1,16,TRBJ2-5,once,TGTGCCAGCAGCCTGCGGACAGGGGGCTCCCAAGAGACCCAGTACTTC,CASSLRTGGSQETQYF
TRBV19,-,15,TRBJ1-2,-,TGTGCCGCTGGGGCCGCCGAACTCCCCAACTATGGCTACACCTTC,CAAGAAELPNYGYTF
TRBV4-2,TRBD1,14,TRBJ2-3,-,TGTGCCAGCAGCCAAGGGGACAGGACAGATACGCAGTATTTT,CASSQGDRTDTQYF
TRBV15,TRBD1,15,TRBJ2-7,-,TGTGCCACCAGCCGCCCGGGACAGGGGGCGCACGAGCAGTACTTC,CATSRPGQGAHEQYF
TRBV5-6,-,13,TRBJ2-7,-,TGTGCCAGCAGCTTTAGCGGTTCCTACGAGCAGTACTTC,CASSFSGSYEQYF
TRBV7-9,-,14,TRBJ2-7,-,TGTGCCAGCAGCCCGAGAGGGGAGCTCGGAGAGCAGTACTTC,CASSPRGELGEQYF
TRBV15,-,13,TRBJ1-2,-,TGTGCCACCAGCAGAGTAGGGGTAGGGGGCTACACCTTC,CATSRVGVGGYTF
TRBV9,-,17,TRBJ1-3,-,TGTGCCAGCAGCGGGCTGGGGGGCGGGATCTCTGGAAACACCATATATTTT,CASSGLGGGISGNTIYF
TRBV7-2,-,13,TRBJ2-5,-,TGTGCCAGCAGCCGGGGAGGGGGAGAGACCCAGTACTTC,CASSRGGGETQYF
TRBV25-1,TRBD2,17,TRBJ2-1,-,TGTGCCAGCAGTGAGACGGGACTAGCGGTAACCTTCAATGAGCAGTTCTTC,CASSETGLAVTFNEQFF
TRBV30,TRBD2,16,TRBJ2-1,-,TGTGCCTGGGTAAGCAGCCCTCTAGCGGGGGGGGATGAGCAGTTCTTC,CAWVSSPLAGGDEQFF
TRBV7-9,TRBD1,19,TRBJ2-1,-,TGTGCCAGCAGCTTGGTTGAGACAGGGGGCCCCTTTACCTACAATGAGCAGTTCTTC,CASSLVETGGPFTYNEQFF
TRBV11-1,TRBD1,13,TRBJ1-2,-,TGTGCCAGCAGCGACGACAGGGGAGATGGCTACACCTTC,CASSDDRGDGYTF
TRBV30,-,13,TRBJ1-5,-,TGTGCCTGGAGTGAGGCCTTAGATCAGCCCCAGCATTTT,CAWSEALDQPQHF
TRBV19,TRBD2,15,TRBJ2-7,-,TGTGCCAGTAGCCGTACAAGCGGGAGTCAATACGAGCAGTACTTC,CASSRTSGSQYEQYF
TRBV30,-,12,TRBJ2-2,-,TGTGCCGTAGTTCGGAACACCGGGGAGCTGTTTTTT,CAVVRNTGELFF
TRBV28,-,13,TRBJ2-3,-,TGTGCCAGCAGGCTGACAAGCACAGATACGCAGTATTTT,CASRLTSTDTQYF
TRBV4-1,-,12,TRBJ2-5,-,TGCGCCAGCAGCCAAGACACTAGCACTCACTACTTC,CASSQDTSTHYF
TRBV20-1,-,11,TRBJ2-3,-,TGCAGTGCTAGATGGGCAGATACGCAGTATTTT,CSARWADTQYF
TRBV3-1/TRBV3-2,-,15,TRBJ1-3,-,TGTGCCAGCAGCAGGGACATCAGCTCTGGAAACACCATATATTTT,CASSRDISSGNTIYF
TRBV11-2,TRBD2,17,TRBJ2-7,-,TGTGCCAGCAGCTTAGCTAGCGGGAGTATAATTTCGTACGAGCAGTACTTC,CASSLASGSIISYEQYF
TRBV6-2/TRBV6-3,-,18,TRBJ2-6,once,TGTGCCAGCAGTTACTCTTGGGGGGCCGACCCTGGGGCCAACGTCCTGACTTTC,CASSYSWGADPGANVLTF
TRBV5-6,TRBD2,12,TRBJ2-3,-,TGTGCCAGCAGCCGGGACTATGATACGCAGTATTTT,CASSRDYDTQYF
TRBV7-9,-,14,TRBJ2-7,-,TGTGCCAGCAGCCGCATCGACGGGGTGTACGAGCAGTACTTC,CASSRIDGVYEQYF
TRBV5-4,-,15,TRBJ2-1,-,TGTGCCAGCAGCCCGGGTGGGTCCCCCTACAATGAGCAGTTCTTC,CASSPGGSPYNEQFF